Sequencing of this T cell receptor (beta chain) was carried out in a study of graft-versus-host responses after intestinal transplantation (dated by TCRdb to the early 2020s). In the study overall: The transplants that recipients got were multivisceral, liver-intestinal, or isolated intestinal. Every recipient was given anti-thymocyte globulin induction, then maintenance tacrolimus and steroids for around three years. Bulk TCR-beta CDR3 sequencing was used to track graft-versus-host and host-versus-graft alloreactive T cell clones in the graft, circulation and bone marrow after intestinal transplantation. To identify alloreactive clones, pre-transplant mixed lymphocyte reaction products were sequenced and then compared with unstimulated pre-transplant donor and recipient T cells. The cohort enrolled 20 to 25 intestinal transplant recipients including one retransplant, and 3 patients lacking pretransplant specimens were excluded. A peak of at least 4% donor T cells among recipient peripheral blood mononuclear cells was the definition used for donor T cell macrochimerism. Samples from three later patients were sequenced in-house on an Illumina MiSeq with MiXCR processing rather than by the commercial service. The study at large found these results: Early after transplant, peak levels of circulating GvH clones were associated with declines in HvG clones. The conclusions were limited by the relatively low number and heterogeneity of the intestinal transplant patients. In the allografts of patients with donor T cell macrochimerism, GvH to HvG T cell clonal ratios were high. GvH clones were found in recipient bone marrow, and some of the GvH clones appeared earlier in ileal mucosa or blood, which is consistent with an intestinal mucosal origin.

What the time point label conveys for this sample: cells obtained before transplantation from donor or recipient. CD3+CD4+ and CD3+CD8+ populations were FACS-sorted from unstimulated pre-transplant donor and recipient cells taken from spleen or lymph nodes. Regarding this clone: Its antigen specificity is not known. Per-base quality was not reported, and no clone a single base away is much larger than it.

The germline V gene (reference sequence) yields MNHEY for CDR1 and SMNVEV for CDR2. From the cysteine up to the phenylalanine, the CDR3 has a length of 14 residues. Just the 42-base CDR3 DNA is kept, in frame starting at base 1. V drops 7 bases and J drops 1 base, leaving 13 bases in between. The method behind the library was the immunoSEQ multiplex PCR assay. For most patients, genomic DNA was isolated using the Qiagen DNeasy Blood and Tissue Kit and was shipped frozen to Adaptive Biotechnologies for TCR sequencing. High-throughput TCR-beta CDR3 sequencing of genomic DNA from most patients was performed by Adaptive Biotechnologies. As for how the authors treated the data: TCR sequencing data were retrieved from Adaptive's ImmunoSEQ software for some 19 patients, whereas three other patients were processed with MiXCR and VDJtools. CD4 versus CD8 sorting errors were corrected by removing sequences found in both subsets at a frequency ratio below 5:1. CDR3 nucleotide sequences shared by donor and recipient were removed because the origin of these sequences could not be assigned. Alloreactive clones required at least 2-fold expansion over unstimulated cells and minimum CFSE-low frequency of 0.002% (template counts) or 0.001% (read counts). Clones detected in sequenced pre-transplant spleen, lymph node, or MLR CFSE-low populations of the donor or recipient were defined as mappable. Cumulative frequency of alloreactive clones was calculated as a percentage of all sequences weighted by copy number. TCRdb holds this immuneACCESS table with in-frame rearrangements only. Some clones are missing; in checked studies, unresolved V genes explain under half, and the rest has no known cause. D and trimming were read from the DNA, whereas the V and J calls and clone size are those reported in that table. Within this sample are approximately 88,000 clones, with approximately 94% of them counted one time only. The leading ten clones occupy approximately 0.2% of the sample.

Recombination linked TRBV27 to TRBJ1-1; TRBD1 might be the D gene, on 5 matching bases. This TCR was sampled from a human donor who was the organ donor for an intestinal transplant. The sample was unstimulated CD4+ T cells sorted from spleen or lymph node cells, taken before transplant. The bases read TGTGCCAGCATACCCCTCACAGGGAACACTGAAGCTTTCTTT. Translation gives CASIPLTGNTEAFF.